This T cell receptor (beta chain) was identified during a study of CXCR3-negative and CXCR3-positive naive CD8 T cells. 5' RACE that incorporated UMI labels was used to prepare the TRB cDNA libraries. TCRdb reanalyzed the 5' RACE reads, giving one entry per CDR3 protein sequence and no DNA. Its listing shows approximately 140,000 distinct CDR3 sequences. The CDR3 contains 15 residues. Germline CDR1 is MDHEN and CDR2 is SYDVKM. Comment on this clonotype: Its antigen remains unidentified.

Study observations and caveats: Memory CD8+ cells showed much lower diversity, while both naive subsets displayed comparably high diversity. With respect to TRBV-TRBJ usage, naive CXCR3-negative and CXCR3-positive cells were similar; memory differed. CXCR3 levels fell partly with cryopreservation; most assays relied on fresh PBMCs. Surface CD5 matched across naive subsets, and TRB CDR3 properties served to infer TCR strength. Naive cells with CXCR3 showed TRB CDR3s that were more hydrophobic than those in CXCR3-negative naive cells.

The sample taken for sequencing was naive CXCR3+ CD8+ T cells from blood. Indicated subset: CD45RO-CCR7+CD27+CD95- naive CD8+ T cells expressing CXCR3 (TNR3+). The TCR was taken from a human donor in good health. Some clones in this sample may be carry-over from other donors' samples. This chain connects TRBV28 to TRBJ2-4; the TRBD1 assignment by TCRdb is unverifiable without DNA. This CDR3 reads CASSMLPGSLNIQYF.